One and the same sample provided the 10 T cell receptor beta chains below, sequenced in a study of shared clonotypes between healthy human individuals. Produced via immunoSEQ multiplex PCR; TCRdb's table is partial and in-frame only. The table lists approximately 2,200,000 clones, about 92% of them singletons, with 1.5% to 2% in the top ten. CD8 cells regarded as naive lacked CD45RO, were positively chosen for CCR7, and omitted terminally differentiated effector memory CD45RA+ cells. The sample consisted of naive CD8+ T cells from PBMCs. Source of these receptors: a man aged 18 to 35 in good health. Some clones in this sample may be carry-over from other donors' samples.

The chain is built from TRBV7-9 and TRBJ2-1; tentatively, D is TRBD1 or TRBD2 (5 bases each). The CDR3 has 12 amino acids. Germline CDR1 SEHNR, CDR2 FQNEAQ (reference sequence). The V and J ends lost 5 bases and 7 bases respectively, with 9 bases between them. The CDR3 DNA sequence: TGTGCCAGCAGCGGGACCTCGAATGAGCAGTTCTTC. Translation: CASSGTSNEQFF.

The chain uses TRBV29-1 and TRBJ2-1; 7 bases align to TRBD1. The CDR3 has 14 residues. CDR1 and CDR2 from the germline V gene are SQVTM and ANQGSEA. Trimming removed 6 bases from V and 4 bases from J; junction bases left unmatched: 9. In DNA, the CDR3 is TGCAGCGTCGCCCGGGACAGCGTTTACAATGAGCAGTTCTTC. It is translated as CSVARDSVYNEQFF.

With regard to this clone: The identical CDR3 is also encoded by other nucleotide sequences in the sample. The rearrangement links TRBV27 to TRBJ2-1; possibly TRBD1 or TRBD2 for D (5 bases each). V was shortened by 3 bases and J by 4 bases, with 13 bases between the two germline ends. The CDR3 runs to 15 residues. CDR1 and CDR2 from the germline V gene are MNHEY and SMNVEV (reference sequence). CDR3 coding DNA: TGTGCCAGCAGTTTCGGCCAGGGACCTTACAATGAGCAGTTCTTC. Translating it yields CASSFGQGPYNEQFF.

The chain employs TRBV7-9 and TRBJ2-7; D is unresolved. V lost 5 bases and J 4 bases, leaving 9 bases between the germline ends. Germline values: CDR1 SEHNR, CDR2 FQNEAQ (reference sequence). The CDR3 runs 12 residues. The CDR3 DNA follows: TGTGCCAGCAGCCAAGGCTGGTACGAGCAGTACTTC. Its protein is CASSQGWYEQYF.

This chain connects TRBV6-6 to TRBJ2-2, with unresolved D. This CDR3 region has 14 residues. The ends were cut back, 2 bases at V and 3 bases at J, with 7 bases in the middle. Germline V gives CDR1 MNHNY, CDR2 SVGAGI (reference sequence). CDR3 residues: CASSYGIDTGELFF. The CDR3 DNA sequence: TGTGCCAGCAGTTACGGCATTGACACCGGGGAGCTGTTTTTT.

This chain joins TRBV29-1 and TRBJ1-1, with D unresolved. Trimming cost V 1 base and J 7 bases, with 13 bases left between them. CDR3 length: 13 residues. Per the germline V gene, CDR1 is SQVTM and CDR2 is ANQGSEA. CDR3 in amino acids: CSVEVVDSREAFF. DNA for the CDR3: TGCAGCGTTGAAGTGGTGGACTCACGTGAAGCTTTCTTT.

The gene calls are TRBV14 and TRBJ2-1; weak D call: TRBD1 (5 bases). CDR3 length: 14 residues. V gave up 4 bases and J gave up 8 bases, with 15 bases separating them. Germline V lookup: CDR1 SGHDN, CDR2 FVKESK. The CDR3 is CASSPTDPRDEQFF. The CDR3 region has the DNA TGTGCCAGCAGCCCGACAGACCCCAGGGATGAGCAGTTCTTC.

A note on this clone: A read error is possible here, since a much larger clone lies one base away. The rearrangement links TRBV9 to TRBJ2-2; D is uncertain. V was cut by 3 bases and J by 5 bases, with 2 bases left in between. Germline assignment: CDR1 SGDLS and CDR2 YYNGEE. CDR3 size: 11 residues. The CDR3: CASSETGELFF. DNA of the CDR3: TGTGCCAGCAGCGAGACCGGGGAGCTGTTTTTT.

This clone was recorded once. This chain links TRBV28 with TRBJ2-3; 9 nucleotides match TRBD1. Germline V gives CDR1 MDHEN, CDR2 SYDVKM. This CDR3 has 14 amino acids. The V and J ends lost 6 bases and 4 bases, in that order; junction bases with no gene match: 5. As DNA, the CDR3 is TGTGCCAGCAGCCGACAGGGGGGGGCAGATACGCAGTATTTT. This codes for CASSRQGGADTQYF.

Concerning this clone: Other DNA sequences from this sample encode an identical CDR3 as well. The chain is built from TRBV5-6 and TRBJ1-2, with no clear D. V was cut by 4 bases and J by 4 bases, with 8 bases left in between. Germline V gene data show CDR1 as SGHDT and CDR2 as YYEEEE. The CDR3 is 12 residues long. The CDR3 region has the DNA TGTGCCAGCAGCCTGGGCACCTATGGCTACACCTTC. This translates into CASSLGTYGYTF.